This TCR beta chain is drawn from a study of Ad26.COV2.S vaccination and SARS-CoV-2 variants. On this clone itself: As yet, its antigen is unknown.

Study-level points and caveats: Considerable breadth of spike-specific CD8+ and CD4+ T cell responses has reportedly been documented following vaccination.

The V gene's germline CDR1 is LGHNA and CDR2 YNFKEQ. The CDR3 consists of 17 residues. Trimming cost V 4 bases and J 2 bases; bases outside gene matches: 10. The treatment: around 19 received Ad26.COV2.S at low or high dose, single or two shots; five or six received placebo; per-sample allocation not given. Sampling took place 63 days after the first vaccine or placebo injection. Generated by immunoSEQ multiplex PCR, the TCRdb table keeps only in-frame clones and is missing some. The sample carries 350,000 to 500,000 clones, 80% to 95% recorded once. Source: peripheral blood, taken in a trial of Ad26.COV2.S vaccine versus placebo. The sequence was obtained from a person aged 18-60 years who received the Ad26.COV2.S COVID-19 vaccine or a placebo. The V and J genes are TRBV4-2 and TRBJ2-3, with 9 bases matching TRBD2. The CDR3: CASSRRLGGRDTDTQYF. The CDR3 region has the DNA TGTGCCAGCAGCCGCCGACTTGGCGGGAGGGACACAGATACGCAGTATTTT.